The T cell receptor (beta chain) under discussion was sequenced for a study of blood T cell repertoires in COVID-19. In assigning cohorts, the study relied on participant-reported clinical history. The table came from immunoSEQ multiplex PCR; TCRdb's copy has only in-frame clones and leaves some out. The profile shows 150,000 to 200,000 clones, about 79% of them singletons. CDR1 is SEHNR, CDR2 FQNEAQ, per germline (reference sequence). V was pared by 3 bases and J by 7 bases, with 4 bases between. The CDR3 consists of 12 residues. This clonotype was obtained from a man between 45 and 60 years old who had recovered from COVID-19. The chain is built from TRBV7-9 and TRBJ1-6; D is undetermined. The source material was PBMCs or T cells enriched from blood (not recorded which). The CDR3 nucleotides read TGTGCCAGCAGCTTCCGGAATTCACCCCTCCACTTT. Translated: CASSFRNSPLHF.